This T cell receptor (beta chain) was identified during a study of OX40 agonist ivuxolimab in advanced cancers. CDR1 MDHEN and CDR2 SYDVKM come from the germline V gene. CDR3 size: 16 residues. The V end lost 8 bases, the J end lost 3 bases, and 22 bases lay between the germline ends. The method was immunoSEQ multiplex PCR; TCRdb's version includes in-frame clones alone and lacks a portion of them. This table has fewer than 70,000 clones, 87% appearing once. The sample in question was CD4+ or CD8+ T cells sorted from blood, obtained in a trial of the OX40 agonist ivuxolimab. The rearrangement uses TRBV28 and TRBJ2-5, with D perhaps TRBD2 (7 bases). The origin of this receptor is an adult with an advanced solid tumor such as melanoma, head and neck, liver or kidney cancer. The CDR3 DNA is TGTGCCAGCGGGGGGGGCCGGGAGCGTGTCAAAGAGACCCAGTACTTC. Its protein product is CASGGGRERVKETQYF.